This T cell receptor (beta chain) appears in the sequencing data of a study of tumor and adjacent non-tumor tissue in lung cancer. Three rounds of nested PCR, following a modified ARM-PCR protocol, produced the TCRbeta library. TCRdb recomputed calls from the multiplex PCR reads with MiXCR, one row per CDR3 protein. The sample yields 100,000 or so distinct CDR3 sequences, about 60% seen once. CDR3 length: 15 residues. Trimming left V 0 bases short and J 10 bases short, with 18 bases between. CDR1 and CDR2 (germline): LGHNA, YSLEER. The template was RNA from unsorted bulk tissue. More than 3 cm separated this lung sample from the edge of the tumor.

The sequenced sample was distant non-tumor lung tissue. The chain combines TRBV4-3 with TRBJ1-2; unclear D gene. The receptor comes from a man aged 30 to 39 with non-small cell lung cancer. CDR3 loop: CASSQDRGVLYVYTF. CDR3 bases: TGCGCCAGCAGCCAAGATAGAGGTGTTCTCTACGTCTACACCTTC.